These 27 T cell receptor beta chains came from one sample sequenced in a study of cytomegalovirus exposure and HLA in healthy donors. PCR primers comprised 60 Vbeta and 13 Jbeta primers. Libraries were prepared by immunoSEQ multiplex PCR; TCRdb keeps only in-frame clonotypes and omits some of them. The sample shows under 140,000 clones, over 60% of them seen only once. Sequenced material: PBMCs. All receptors derive from a man younger than 40 in good health and CMV-seropositive.

This clone has just a few counts. This rearrangement joins TRBV4-1 to TRBJ1-1; no clear D gene. Germline-derived CDR1 and CDR2 are MGHRA and YSYEKL. V lost 1 base and J lost 1, with 10 bases in between. The CDR3 covers 15 residues. CDR3 residues: CASSQAIRENTEAFF. The CDR3 bases are TGCGCCAGCAGCCAAGCAATACGGGAGAACACTGAAGCTTTCTTT.

This clone was seen a few times. This chain connects TRBV2 to TRBJ2-1, with 11 nucleotides matching TRBD2. Germline assignment: CDR1 SNHLY and CDR2 FYNNEI. V shed 6 bases and J 3 bases; nucleotides not matched to a gene: 1. The CDR3 contains 14 residues. CDR3 DNA sequence: TGTGCCAGCAGGGGACTAGCGGTCTACAATGAGCAGTTCTTC. Translating it yields CASRGLAVYNEQFF. The entire variable domain, with the rest obtained from reference TRBV2 and TRBJ2-1, is as follows: EPEVTQTPSHQVTQMGQEVILRCVPISNHLYFYWYRQILGQKVEFLVSFYNNEISEKSEIFDDQFSVERPDGSNFTLKIRSTKLEDSAMYFCASRGLAVYNEQFFGPGTRLTVL.

This chain uses TRBV4-3 with TRBJ2-5, with TRBD2 matching over 7 bases. CDR1 and CDR2 from the germline V gene are LGHNA and YSLEER. This CDR3 contains 16 residues. V dropped 0 bases and J dropped 4; count of bases not matched to a gene: 8. The CDR3 spells CASSQDSGGGRETQYF. CDR3 DNA: TGCGCCAGCAGCCAAGATAGTGGCGGCGGGAGAGAGACCCAGTACTTC.

A single count supports this clone. The gene calls are TRBV5-1 and TRBJ2-5, with 8 bases identical to TRBD1. Trimming at V came to 2 bases and at J to 4 bases, leaving 4 bases not matched to a gene. The CDR3 length is 14 residues. Germline V gene sequence: CDR1 SGHRS, CDR2 YFSETQ. The CDR3 sequence: CASSFQGAGETQYF. CDR3 nucleotides: TGCGCCAGCAGCTTCCAGGGGGCGGGAGAGACCCAGTACTTC.

V is TRBV5-1 and J is TRBJ1-2; unclear D gene. Germline lookup yields CDR1 SGHRS and CDR2 YFSETQ. The CDR3 consists of 13 residues. V was clipped by 0 bases and J by 4 bases, with 7 bases between them. The CDR3 spells CASSLENGYGYTF. For the CDR3, the DNA is TGCGCCAGCAGCTTGGAGAACGGCTATGGCTACACCTTC.

The CDR3 DNA sequence: TGTGCCAGTAGTTACGGGGTTAATTCACCCCTCCACTTT. It is translated as CASSYGVNSPLHF. The rearrangement uses TRBV19 and TRBJ1-6; no reliable D call. The CDR3 covers 13 residues. The ends were cut back, 5 bases at V and 6 bases at J, with 8 bases in the middle. Germline V lookup: CDR1 LNHDA, CDR2 SQIVND (reference sequence).

The rearrangement joins TRBV27 to TRBJ2-7; D is ambiguous. V was trimmed by 6 bases and J by 3 bases, leaving 12 bases between them. Per germline, CDR1 MNHEY and CDR2 SMNVEV (reference sequence). The CDR3 has 13 amino acids. In nucleotides, the CDR3 is TGTGCCAGCAGCGAGTTTCCCCTCTACGAGCAGTACTTC. It codes for CASSEFPLYEQYF.

The count of this clone is one. V usage is TRBV7-2 and J usage is TRBJ2-2, with TRBD1 matching 7 bases. The CDR3 is made up of 17 amino acids. Germline CDR1 reads SGHTA; CDR2 reads FQGNSA. The trim removed 1 base at V and 2 bases at J, leaving 7 bases unmatched. The CDR3: CASSLGSGTANTGELFF. The CDR3 DNA reads TGTGCCAGCAGCTTAGGGTCAGGGACAGCTAACACCGGGGAGCTGTTTTTT.

The chain has TRBV7-9 and TRBJ2-7; a weak D match, TRBD2 (6 bases). Between the trimmed V and J ends, which lost 5 bases and 5 bases, there was a span of 13 bases. Germline lookup yields CDR1 SEHNR and CDR2 FQNEAQ (reference sequence). This CDR3 has 13 amino acids. For the CDR3, the DNA is TGTGCCAGCAGCCTCCTCGGGGGAAACGAGCAGTACTTC. The encoded protein is CASSLLGGNEQYF.

The genes are TRBV7-5 and TRBJ2-4; the table calls TRBD2, which could not be checked here. TRBV7-5 is a known pseudogene. The CDR3 covers 14 residues. CDR3 in amino acids: CARSLAGRNGIQYF. For the CDR3, the DNA is TGTGCCAGAAGCTTAGCTGGGAGGAACGGCATTCAGTACTTC.

The chain carries TRBV6-1 and TRBJ1-4; D uncertain. V lost 4 bases, J lost 8 bases, and 8 bases lay in between. The CDR3 contains 12 residues. Germline CDR1 is MNHNS and CDR2 is SASEGT. CDR3 bases: TGTGCCAGCAGTGTTTTAGAGGAAAAACTGTTTTTT. Translation: CASSVLEEKLFF.

This clone turned up a few times. This sequence joins TRBV5-4 and TRBJ2-3, with no clear D. Per germline, CDR1 SGHNT and CDR2 YYREEE (reference sequence). Trimming cost V 0 bases and J 8 bases, with 10 bases left between them. The length of the CDR3 is 13 residues. The CDR3 protein is CASSLGSGITQYF. The CDR3 region has the DNA TGTGCCAGCAGCTTGGGTTCCGGTATTACGCAGTATTTT.

The CDR3 protein is CASSLVRGRAETQYF. Written as DNA, the CDR3 is TGTGCCAGCAGCTTGGTACGGGGGAGGGCAGAGACCCAGTACTTC. The rearrangement joins TRBV7-8 to TRBJ2-5; 7 bases match TRBD2. In germline, CDR1 is SGHVS, CDR2 FQNEAQ. Trimming at V came to 3 bases and at J to 4 bases, leaving 8 bases not matched to a gene. The CDR3 is 15 residues long.

This chain uses TRBV2 with TRBJ1-3; TRBD1 is a possible D gene (6 bases). V was pared by 5 bases and J by 2 bases, with 16 bases between. CDR3 length: 16 amino acids. Germline V gene sequence: CDR1 SNHLY, CDR2 FYNNEI. The CDR3, as DNA: TGTGCCAGCAGTTTTACAGGGTTGCGACCTGGAAACACCATATATTTT. Translated, it gives CASSFTGLRPGNTIYF.

The chain has TRBV13 and TRBJ2-7; 9 positions match TRBD1. Germline values: CDR1 PRHDT, CDR2 FYEKMQ (reference sequence). Germline trimming cut 5 bases from V and 6 bases from J; bases unmatched to any gene: 8. This CDR3 is built from 14 residues. The CDR3 loop is CASSTRDRVFEQYF. The CDR3 nucleotides read TGTGCCAGCAGCACGCGGGACAGGGTATTCGAGCAGTACTTC. Drawing the rest from reference TRBV13 and TRBJ2-7, the complete variable domain is AAGVIQSPRHLIKEKRETATLKCYPIPRHDTVYWYQQGPGQDPQFLISFYEKMQSDKGSIPDRFSAQQFSDYHSELNMSSLELGDSALYFCASSTRDRVFEQYFGPGTRLTVT.

This clone was detected only a few times. The CDR3 sequence is CASSAGQNTEAFF. CDR3 DNA sequence: TGTGCCAGCAGTGCTGGACAGAACACTGAAGCTTTCTTT. This rearrangement joins TRBV2 to TRBJ1-1; a possible D gene is TRBD1 (5 bases). The length of the CDR3 is 13 residues. Germline V CDR1 and CDR2: SNHLY, FYNNEI. V lost 4 bases and J lost 1, with 7 bases in between.

V is TRBV9 and J is TRBJ1-2, with 9 positions matching TRBD1. V was pared by 3 bases and J by 6 bases, with 3 bases of the junction left unmatched. The CDR3 has 13 amino acids. Germline CDR1 and CDR2: SGDLS and YYNGEE. In nucleotides, the CDR3 is TGTGCCAGCAGCGCGAGGACAGGGGATGGCTACACCTTC. This translates into CASSARTGDGYTF.

The rearrangement uses TRBV5-4 and TRBJ1-2, with TRBD1 identical over 9 bases. CDR1 is SGHNT and CDR2 is YYREEE in the germline V gene (reference sequence). Trimming at V came to 4 bases and at J to 1 base, leaving 5 bases not matched to a gene. The CDR3 contains 15 residues. DNA for the CDR3: TGTGCCAGCAGCCCCCGGGACAGGGTTAACTATGGCTACACCTTC. Protein product: CASSPRDRVNYGYTF.

The rearrangement joins TRBV7-9 to TRBJ1-4; D possibly corresponds to TRBD1 (6 bases). V was cut by 5 bases and J by 3 bases, with 13 bases left in between. Per germline, CDR1 SEHNR and CDR2 FQNEAQ (reference sequence). The CDR3 spans 15 residues. CDR3 bases: TGTGCCAGCAGCCAGAAAGGGGGAGCTAATGAAAAACTGTTTTTT. Translating it yields CASSQKGGANEKLFF.

The V and J genes are TRBV27 and TRBJ1-2, with TRBD1 matching 8 bases. CDR3 length equals 14 residues. The germline V gene encodes CDR1 MNHEY and CDR2 SMNVEV (reference sequence). The ends lost 2 bases at V and 7 bases at J; junction bases unmatched: 6. The CDR3 spells CASSLGTGLSGYTF. In DNA, the CDR3 is TGTGCCAGCAGTTTAGGGACAGGATTAAGTGGCTACACCTTC.

This clone was seen just once. The rearrangement uses TRBV6-6 and TRBJ1-1, with a weak D call TRBD1 (5 bases). This CDR3 is 14 amino acids long. V was cut by 2 bases and J by 3 bases, with 10 bases left in between. CDR1 is MNHNY, CDR2 SVGAGI, per germline (reference sequence). The CDR3, as DNA: TGTGCCAGCAGTTACCAGGGAGGGGACACTGAAGCTTTCTTT. As protein: CASSYQGGDTEAFF.

This clone was detected a few times. This chain uses TRBV7-2 with TRBJ2-5; the match to TRBD1 covers 8 bases. The CDR3 runs to 15 residues. The V segment lost 5 bases and the J segment 5 bases; nucleotides outside the gene matches: 10. The germline gives CDR1 SGHTA, CDR2 FQGNSA. As DNA, the CDR3 is TGTGCCAGCAGCAACCCGGGACAGGTCGGGGAGACCCAGTACTTC. Residues: CASSNPGQVGETQYF.

In this sample, this clone turned up a few times. CDR3 bases: TGTGCCAGCAGCGGTAGCGGGGGGGCCGAGGAAGATACGCAGTATTTT. Residues: CASSGSGGAEEDTQYF. This chain connects TRBV9 to TRBJ2-3; 11 nucleotides align to TRBD2. CDR1 SGDLS and CDR2 YYNGEE come from the germline V gene. CDR3 size: 16 residues. J lost 5 bases, V lost 3 bases, and 8 bases had no gene match.

V is TRBV5-4 and J is TRBJ2-7, with TRBD2 matching 8 bases. Losses at the gene ends were 2 bases for V and 4 bases for J; bases not matched to a gene: 8. CDR3 length: 15 amino acids. Germline CDR1 is SGHNT and CDR2 is YYREEE (reference sequence). In DNA, the CDR3 is TGTGCCAGCAGCTTACCCGGGACTAGATGGTACGAGCAGTACTTC. As protein: CASSLPGTRWYEQYF. The whole variable domain, filled in from reference TRBV5-4 and TRBJ2-7, reads ETGVTQSPTHLIKTRGQQVTLRCSSQSGHNTVSWYQQALGQGPQFIFQYYREEENGRGNFPPRFSGLQFPNYSSELNVNALELDDSALYLCASSLPGTRWYEQYFGPGTRLTVT.

The chain joins TRBV11-3 to TRBJ2-5; tentative D call: TRBD1 (6 bases). V gave up 6 bases and J gave up 7 bases, with 27 bases separating them. The CDR3 runs 17 residues. CDR1 SGHNT and CDR2 YENEEA come from the germline V gene. CDR3 sequence: CASSLLGWDTGRGTQYF. The CDR3 DNA is TGTGCCAGCAGTCTCTTAGGATGGGACACAGGGCGAGGGACCCAGTACTTC.

The rearrangement links TRBV18 to TRBJ1-4; 7 nucleotides agree with TRBD1. Germline CDR1 reads KGHSH; CDR2 reads LQKENI. This CDR3 spans 14 amino acids. Trimming took 3 bases from V and 8 from J; bases not matched to a gene: 6. CDR3 sequence: CASSPDRVTEKLFF. The DNA of the CDR3 is TGTGCCAGCTCACCTGACAGGGTAACGGAAAAACTGTTTTTT.

The chain recombines TRBV4-3 with TRBJ1-1; TRBD1 is a possible D gene (5 bases). Trimming removed 3 bases at V and 3 bases at J, with 20 bases between. The length of the CDR3 is 17 residues. Germline lookup yields CDR1 LGHNA and CDR2 YSLEER. In DNA form, the CDR3 reads TGCGCCAGCAGCCACCTAGCGGGACGGTATGATTACACTGAAGCTTTCTTT. It codes for CASSHLAGRYDYTEAFF.